Listed here is a single T cell receptor beta chain. The J segment lost 2 bases and the V segment lost 8 bases, leaving 10 bases of the junction unmatched. CDR1 and CDR2 from the germline V gene are MGHDK and SYGVNS. This CDR3 comprises 15 residues. The data stem from a study of Graves' ophthalmopathy and Graves' hyperthyroidism. The study amplified TCR beta CDR3 regions using RNA transcripts. Second-round multiplex PCR came after first-round RT-PCR with HTBI primers. MiXCR, applied by TCRdb to the multiplex PCR reads, yields one record per CDR3 protein. The repertoire includes around 670,000 distinct CDR3 sequences, 40% of them detected once, and approximately 46% sits in the top ten.

Sequencing was performed on peripheral blood. V usage is TRBV25-1 and J usage is TRBJ2-7; 9 bases line up with TRBD1. The sequence was collected from an adult man with Graves' ophthalmopathy. This CDR3 is CASRIPGQGPYEQYF. As DNA, the CDR3 is TGTGCCAGCCGCATACCGGGACAGGGCCCCTACGAGCAGTACTTC.